A selection of T cell receptor beta chains follows, all from one sample in a study of blood T cells in healthy people across ages. One entry per CDR3 protein results from TCRdb running MiXCR on the 5' RACE reads. The sample includes more than 650,000 distinct CDR3 sequences, approximately 22% of them seen just once. The specimen sequenced was blood. Source of these receptors: a man in his 70s in good health. Each CDR3 is given with its conserved first and last residue. Each record gives: clone size, D gene, V gene, J gene, CDR3 DNA, CDR3 protein. The D gene is left open where the match is weak. Rows give clone size only sometimes, using once, few, many, or a class for an expanded clone.

>-|-|TRBV7-2|TRBJ1-1
TGTGCCAGCAGCTTCCTCGGGGGGGGCCAGAACACTGAAGCTTTCTTT
CASSFLGGGQNTEAFF
>-|TRBD1|TRBV10-3|TRBJ1-2
TGTGCCATCAGTGACCCGGGACAGGGAACTAACTATGGCTACACCTTC
CAISDPGQGTNYGYTF
>few|-|TRBV5-1|TRBJ1-1
TGCGCCAGCACCAACCGGATGGATGGGGGTTTTGAAGCTTTCTTT
CASTNRMDGGFEAFF
>-|-|TRBV19|TRBJ2-1
TGTGCCCGTAGCCGGATAGCCGATGGTGAGCAGTTCTTC
CARSRIADGEQFF
>many|-|TRBV9|TRBJ2-3
TGTGCCAGCAATAGAGGAGTGTCCACAGATACGCAGTATTTT
CASNRGVSTDTQYF
>many|TRBD2|TRBV5-1|TRBJ2-1
TGTGCCAGCAGCTTAGGGACTAGCGGCTACAATGAGCAGTTCTTC
CASSLGTSGYNEQFF
>few|-|TRBV12-3/TRBV12-4|TRBJ2-7
TGTGCCAGCAGGTCCGGGACTCGTCCCTACGAGCAGTACTTC
CASRSGTRPYEQYF
>-|TRBD1|TRBV29-1|TRBJ1-2
TGCAGCGCAACCGGGACAGGGGGCTCTGACTATGGCTACACCTTC
CSATGTGGSDYGYTF
>-|TRBD1|TRBV15|TRBJ2-5
TGTGCCACCAGCAGAACCGGGACAGGGGGAATAGTACAAGAGACCCAGTACTTC
CATSRTGTGGIVQETQYF
>-|-|TRBV9|TRBJ2-5
TGTGCCAGCAGCGTAACGACCGAGACCCAGTACTTC
CASSVTTETQYF
>few|-|TRBV7-9|TRBJ2-4
TGTGCCAGCAGTTCCTGGGGGGTAGCGGACGCCAAAAACATTCAGTACTTC
CASSSWGVADAKNIQYF
>few|TRBD2|TRBV6-2/TRBV6-3|TRBJ2-3
TGTGCCAGCAGTTTTTCGCGGGAGGTGGTAGATACGCAGTATTTT
CASSFSREVVDTQYF
>few|-|TRBV5-1|TRBJ1-1
TGCGCCAGCAGCTTGGTCTGGGTTAGAGGGGGGAACACTGAAGCTTTCTTT
CASSLVWVRGGNTEAFF
>many|-|TRBV12-3/TRBV12-4|TRBJ2-3
TGTGCCAGCAGATGGGGTGTTGATACGCAGTATTTT
CASRWGVDTQYF
>once|-|TRBV29-1|TRBJ2-3
TGCAGCGTTGTGGAGGGGGCGGATAACACAGATACGCAGTATTTT
CSVVEGADNTDTQYF
>few|-|TRBV11-2|TRBJ2-3
TGTGCCAGCAGCTTATGGTGGCGGGAAGGGGGCACAGATACGCAGTATTTT
CASSLWWREGGTDTQYF
>-|-|TRBV20-1|TRBJ2-5
TGCTATGGCGCCCTCCGGGACACCCGGAAAGAGACCCAGTACTTC
CYGALRDTRKETQYF
>few|-|TRBV6-6|TRBJ2-5
TGTGCCAGCAGTTACTTTGGAGGTCAAGAGACCCAGTACTTC
CASSYFGGQETQYF
>-|TRBD2|TRBV6-2/TRBV6-3|TRBJ2-2
TGTGCCAGCAGTTATGACGGGAGGGCCACCGGGGAGCTGTTTTTT
CASSYDGRATGELFF
>-|-|TRBV10-2|TRBJ1-1
TGCGCCAGCAGTGAGTCGTTCGGACAACTGAACACTGAAGCTTTCTTT
CASSESFGQLNTEAFF
>-|-|TRBV7-7|TRBJ1-4
TGTGCCAGCAGCTTTACGGGAAAACTGTTTTTT
CASSFTGKLFF
>few|-|TRBV7-8|TRBJ2-4
TGTGCCAGCAGCTTAGCGGGGGGAGACATTCAGTACTTC
CASSLAGGDIQYF
>-|-|TRBV12-3/TRBV12-4|TRBJ2-3
TGTACCAGCAGTAGCGTTTGGACAGATACGCAGTATTTT
CTSSSVWTDTQYF
>-|-|TRBV6-6|TRBJ2-7
TGTGCCAGCAGACCAAGGGGCGGCGGGGCGCAGTACTTC
CASRPRGGGAQYF
>-|TRBD2|TRBV7-9|TRBJ2-1
TGTGCCAGCAGCCCCCGGCGGGACTATTTCAATGAGCAGTTCTTC
CASSPRRDYFNEQFF
>few|TRBD1|TRBV20-1|TRBJ1-2
TGCAGTGCCCCCAAAGACAGGGCCGATGGCTACACCTTC
CSAPKDRADGYTF
>-|-|TRBV7-8|TRBJ2-2
TGTGCCAGCAGACTAACGGGCGTAGGTGTCGGGGAGCTGTTTTTT
CASRLTGVGVGELFF
>-|-|TRBV18|TRBJ2-5
TGTGCCAGCTCACCAGGACGTACCCAAGAGACCCAGTACTTC
CASSPGRTQETQYF
>-|-|TRBV5-6|TRBJ1-1
TGTGCCAGCAGCTTGGAATGGACTGAAGCTTTCTTT
CASSLEWTEAFF
>-|TRBD1|TRBV18|TRBJ1-1
TGTGCCAGCTCACCCTCAGGGGGCGCAAGGGACACTGAAGCTTTCTTT
CASSPSGGARDTEAFF
>many|-|TRBV28|TRBJ2-7
TGTGCCAGCAGAACTACAGAGACCTACGAGCAGTACTTC
CASRTTETYEQYF
>-|-|TRBV7-8|TRBJ1-2
TGTGCCAGCAGCTTAGTGGTCAGGGGACACTATGGCTACACCTTC
CASSLVVRGHYGYTF
>few|-|TRBV12-3/TRBV12-4|TRBJ2-5
TGTGCCTGCAGTTTAACGATCCGAGGGACCCAGTACTTC
CACSLTIRGTQYF
>once|TRBD2|TRBV5-1|TRBJ2-7
TGCGCCAGCAGTTCCCGTGGGAGCGGGGGCTCCTACGAGCAGTACTTC
CASSSRGSGGSYEQYF
>-|-|TRBV11-2|TRBJ2-3
TGTGTAGTAGCGGGCACAGATACGCAGTATTTT
CVVAGTDTQYF
>few|-|TRBV20-1|TRBJ2-7
TGCAGTGCTAGAGGAACAGGGACCTCCTACGAGCAGTACTTC
CSARGTGTSYEQYF
>-|-|TRBV7-2|TRBJ1-5
TGTGCCAGCAGCTTAGCGGGGGGGAACAATCAGCCCCAGCATTTT
CASSLAGGNNQPQHF
>few|-|TRBV6-1|TRBJ1-1
TGTGCCAGCAGTGCCCACGGGGTATTTGCTGAAGCTTTCTTT
CASSAHGVFAEAFF
>-|TRBD1|TRBV5-6|TRBJ2-4
TGTGCCAGCAGCTTGGGGCCAAGACAGGGGAAAGCCAAAAACATTCAGTACTTC
CASSLGPRQGKAKNIQYF
>many|-|TRBV20-1|TRBJ1-4
TGCAGTGCTTGGGACTCAACCAAGGGAACTAATGAAAAACTGTTTTTT
CSAWDSTKGTNEKLFF